This entry lists 28 T cell receptor beta chains sequenced from one sample in a study of breast tumors, draining lymph nodes, adjacent tissues. TCRdb reprocessed the multiplex PCR reads with MiXCR, giving one entry per CDR3 protein. The repertoire holds 200,000 or so distinct CDR3 sequences, with around 33% as singletons. Samples came from axillary lymph nodes draining the breast cancer. The sequenced sample consisted of axillary lymph node tissue. These receptors came from a female donor with breast cancer. Some clones in this sample may be carry-over from other donors' samples.

This clonotype was seen ten or more times. The chain has TRBV30 and TRBJ1-6, with D perhaps matching TRBD1 (5 bases). Trimming shortened V by 0 bases and J by 8 bases, and 17 bases separated the two germline ends. This CDR3 region has 16 residues. Per germline, CDR1 GTSNPN and CDR2 SVGIG (reference sequence). The CDR3: CAWSVASSRADSPLHF. The CDR3 nucleotides are TGTGCCTGGAGTGTAGCCTCCAGCAGGGCGGATTCACCCCTCCACTTT.

V usage is TRBV6-1 and J usage is TRBJ1-6, with D perhaps matching TRBD1 (6 bases). This CDR3 contains 17 residues. V was pared by 5 bases and J by 7 bases, with 21 bases between. Germline values: CDR1 MNHNS, CDR2 SASEGT. The CDR3 DNA reads as TGTGCCAGCAGTCACCAGCCGCCGGGGGCGGGGAATTCACCCCTCCACTTT. It translates to CASSHQPPGAGNSPLHF.

This sequence joins TRBV20-1 and TRBJ2-3; 7 positions agree with TRBD2. Per the germline V gene, CDR1 is DFQATT and CDR2 is SNEGSKA (reference sequence). The CDR3 totals 19 residues. V lost 6 bases to trimming and J lost 2 bases; unmatched junction nucleotides: 23. The DNA of the CDR3 is TGCAGTGCCAGGGCCCTCTTTTTAGCCGGGGGGAAGGCCACAGATACGCAGTATTTT. This encodes CSARALFLAGGKATDTQYF.

Many counts were recorded for this clonotype. The chain has TRBV19 and TRBJ2-1; 7 bases line up with TRBD2. Germline-derived CDR1 and CDR2 are LNHDA and SQIVND (reference sequence). V gave up 5 bases and J gave up 2 bases; unmatched junction bases: 9. The CDR3 has 16 residues. CDR3 in amino acids: CASSPSSGLAYNEQFF. For the CDR3, the DNA is TGTGCCAGTAGTCCCTCCTCCGGACTAGCCTACAATGAGCAGTTCTTC. The full variable domain, rest sourced from reference TRBV19 and TRBJ2-1, is DGGITQSPKYLFRKEGQNVTLSCEQNLNHDAMYWYRQDPGQGLRLIYYSQIVNDFQKGDIAEGYSVSREKKESFPLTVTSAQKNPTAFYLCASSPSSGLAYNEQFFGPGTRLTVL.

This clonotype was found many times. The chain joins TRBV3-1 to TRBJ2-2; D not resolved. This CDR3 is built from 14 residues. Germline CDR1 is LGHDT and CDR2 is YNNKEL (reference sequence). The V end was cut by 1 base, the J end by 4 bases, with 7 bases between. The CDR3 bases are TGTGCCAGCAGCCAAGCAGGAAGCACCGGGGAGCTGTTTTTT. Protein product: CASSQAGSTGELFF.

This clonotype has a count of ten or more. The chain uses TRBV7-9 and TRBJ1-4, with D unclear. V lost 0 bases, J lost 5 bases, and 4 bases lay in between. CDR1 is SEHNR and CDR2 is FQNEAQ in the germline V gene (reference sequence). The CDR3 consists of 13 residues. The CDR3: CASSLAPNEKLFF. CDR3 DNA: TGTGCCAGCAGCTTAGCCCCCAATGAAAAACTGTTTTTT. The whole variable domain, filled in from reference TRBV7-9 and TRBJ1-4, reads DTGVSQNPRHKITKRGQNVTFRCDPISEHNRLYWYRQTLGQGPEFLTYFQNEAQLEKSRLLSDRFSAERPKGSFSTLEIQRTEQGDSAMYLCASSLAPNEKLFFGSGTQLSVL.

This clonotype was observed at least ten times. V and J are TRBV7-3 and TRBJ2-3, with 11 bases identical to TRBD2. The CDR3 has 17 residues. CDR1 is SGHTA and CDR2 is FQGTGA in the germline V gene. After removal of 0 bases from V and 4 bases from J, the junction contained 6 bases not matched to a gene. CDR3: CASSLTSGTSGSDTQYF. The CDR3 bases are TGTGCCAGCAGCTTAACGTCCGGGACTAGCGGTTCAGATACGCAGTATTTT.

In regard to this clonotype: A read error is possible here, since a much larger clone lies one base away. The rearrangement joins TRBV11-2 to TRBJ2-7; TRBD2 agrees at 7 bases. Germline V gene sequence: CDR1 SGHAT, CDR2 FQNNGV. The CDR3 extends over 14 amino acids. Trimming at V came to 0 bases and at J to 2 bases, leaving 1 base not matched to a gene. CDR3 coding DNA: TGTGCCAGCAGCTTAGAAGCGGGGCCCTACGAGCAGTACTTC. Its protein product is CASSLEAGPYEQYF.

There are many counts of this clonotype. The chain recombines TRBV20-1 with TRBJ1-4; D may be TRBD1 (6 bases). Trimming removed 6 bases at V and 4 bases at J, with 18 bases between. Per the germline V gene, CDR1 is DFQATT and CDR2 is SNEGSKA (reference sequence). This CDR3 is 15 amino acids long. The CDR3 reads CSAPGTGAGNEKLFF. CDR3 coding DNA: TGCAGTGCACCGGGGACGGGGGCGGGTAATGAAAAACTGTTTTTT.

This clonotype was observed many times. The chain recombines TRBV20-1 with TRBJ1-4; D might be TRBD1 (6 bases). Germline assignment: CDR1 DFQATT and CDR2 SNEGSKA (reference sequence). The CDR3 extends over 13 amino acids. V gave up 0 bases and J gave up 8 bases, with 10 bases separating them. The CDR3 DNA sequence: TGCAGTGCTAGAGATCAGGGGCCAGAAAAACTGTTTTTT. This encodes CSARDQGPEKLFF.

The chain couples TRBV7-3 to TRBJ2-7, with 13 bases identical to TRBD2. Per germline, CDR1 SGHTA and CDR2 FQGTGA. The V and J ends lost 5 bases and 0 bases, in that order; junction bases with no gene match: 10. The CDR3 sequence is 18 residues long. The CDR3 spells CASSAGTSGDTRSYEQYF. In nucleotides, the CDR3 is TGTGCCAGCAGCGCCGGGACTAGCGGGGACACCCGCTCCTACGAGCAGTACTTC.

The chain carries TRBV7-9 and TRBJ2-3; TRBD2 agrees at 13 bases. Losses at the gene ends were 5 bases for V and 4 bases for J; bases not matched to a gene: 9. This CDR3 is built from 17 residues. Germline assignment: CDR1 SEHNR and CDR2 FQNEAQ (reference sequence). The chain's CDR3 is CASSHEGTSGRADTQYF. CDR3 sequence (DNA): TGTGCCAGCAGCCACGAGGGAACTAGCGGGAGGGCAGATACGCAGTATTTT.

This clonotype occurred once. This clone may be a read error of a much larger clone one base away. The V call is TRBV5-4, the J call TRBJ2-1, with D possibly matching TRBD2 (6 bases). The CDR3 loop spans 16 amino acids. Germline CDR1 reads SGHNT; CDR2 reads YYREEE (reference sequence). The CDR3 loop reads CASSFPGGGSYNEQLF. The CDR3 DNA sequence: TGTGCCAGCAGCTTCCCCGGGGGTGGCTCCTACAATGAGCAGCTCTTC.

This rearrangement joins TRBV14 to TRBJ2-1, with 9 positions matching TRBD2. This CDR3 has 16 amino acids. The V and J ends lost 4 bases and 9 bases, in that order; junction bases with no gene match: 13. Germline V lookup: CDR1 SGHDN, CDR2 FVKESK. CDR3 in amino acids: CASSPMISGSLSEQFF. In DNA, the CDR3 is TGTGCCAGCAGCCCAATGATTAGCGGGAGTCTCAGTGAGCAGTTCTTC.

This rearrangement joins TRBV7-9 to TRBJ2-7; D is perhaps TRBD2 (5 bases). Germline CDR1 is SEHNR and CDR2 is FQNEAQ (reference sequence). The CDR3 runs to 14 residues. V lost 1 base and J 1 base, leaving 8 bases between the germline ends. CDR3 DNA sequence: TGTGCCAGCAGCTTAGGTGGGGAGTCCTACGAGCAGTACTTC. It codes for CASSLGGESYEQYF.

In this sample, this clonotype turned up many times. The J gene is TRBJ2-5, the V gene TRBV7-6; 7 bases fit TRBD1. CDR1 and CDR2 from the germline V gene are SGHVS and FNYEAQ. The V gene end was trimmed by 1 base and the J gene end by 1 base; junction bases not matched to a gene: 9. This CDR3 contains 17 residues. The CDR3 sequence: CASSLVRPAGGQETQYF. In nucleotides, the CDR3 is TGTGCCAGCAGCTTAGTGAGGCCGGCAGGGGGCCAAGAGACCCAGTACTTC.

This clonotype was seen at least ten times. The rearrangement joins TRBV9 to TRBJ2-3, with 7 positions matching TRBD1. Unmatched junction bases numbered 5, after V lost 5 bases and J lost 2 bases. Germline CDR1 is SGDLS and CDR2 is YYNGEE. This CDR3 has 14 residues. CDR3 sequence reads: CASSRDSFTDTQYF. In DNA, the CDR3 is TGTGCCAGCAGTCGGGACAGTTTCACAGATACGCAGTATTTT. Full variable domain (rest looked up from reference TRBV9 and TRBJ2-3): DSGVTQTPKHLITATGQRVTLRCSPRSGDLSVYWYQQSLDQGLQFLIQYYNGEERAKGNILERFSAQQFPDLHSELNLSSLELGDSALYFCASSRDSFTDTQYFGPGTRLTVL.

In its sample, this clonotype was seen a few times. This may be a read error, as it is one base from a much larger clone. The chain has TRBV20-1 and TRBJ1-4; 7 nucleotides align to TRBD1. Germline CDR1 and CDR2: DFQATT and SNEGSKA (reference sequence). The CDR3 length is 14 residues. V shed 2 bases and J 11 bases; nucleotides not matched to a gene: 11. As DNA, the CDR3 is TGCAGTGCTAGACTCGGGACAACAGGGGCCAAACTGTTTTTT. Amino acid sequence: CSARLGTTGAKLFF.

This clonotype was seen many times. The V call is TRBV12-3 or TRBV12-4, the J call TRBJ2-7; D unclear. The length of the CDR3 is 13 residues. With 3 bases removed from V and 4 bases from J, the gap between germline ends came to 10 bases. The CDR3 region has the DNA TGTGCCAGCAGTTTTTTCTTGGAATACGAGCAGTACTTC. This gives the protein CASSFFLEYEQYF.

This clonotype was detected once. The chain recombines TRBV7-2 with TRBJ2-3; 7 bases are shared with TRBD1. The V segment lost 5 bases and the J segment 5 bases; nucleotides outside the gene matches: 7. Looked up from germline, CDR1 is SGHTA and CDR2 is FQGNSA. This CDR3 has 14 residues. The DNA for the CDR3 is TGTGCCAGCAGCATGACAGGGCATGGAGATACGCAGTATTTT. The encoded protein is CASSMTGHGDTQYF.

This clonotype showed up many times. This chain connects TRBV20-1 to TRBJ2-1; 14 positions agree with TRBD2. Germline CDR1 reads DFQATT; CDR2 reads SNEGSKA (reference sequence). With 2 bases clipped from V and 9 bases from J, the junction kept 9 bases outside the gene matches. The CDR3 is made up of 16 amino acids. The CDR3, as DNA: TGCAGTGCTAGACCCGGGACTAGCGGGAGAGGAAGTGAGCAGTTCTTC. It codes for CSARPGTSGRGSEQFF.

This clonotype has ten or more counts. The gene calls are TRBV20-1 and TRBJ2-1; 12 positions agree with TRBD2. CDR1 is DFQATT and CDR2 is SNEGSKA in the germline V gene (reference sequence). This CDR3 contains 16 residues. Unmatched junction bases numbered 8, after V lost 0 bases and J lost 8 bases. CDR3 residues: CSARDPASGGGHEQFF. CDR3 coding DNA: TGCAGTGCTAGAGACCCGGCTAGCGGGGGGGGACATGAGCAGTTCTTC.

This clonotype appeared many times. The chain joins TRBV15 to TRBJ2-5; a possible D gene is TRBD2 (5 bases). V was shortened by 1 base and J by 5 bases, with 20 bases between the two germline ends. Germline CDR1 reads LNHNV; CDR2 reads YYDKDF (reference sequence). The CDR3 is made up of 17 amino acids. CDR3 protein: CATSRGGSGLSGETQYF. CDR3 nucleotide sequence: TGTGCCACCAGCAGAGGCGGCAGCGGCCTCTCCGGGGAGACCCAGTACTTC. The full variable domain, completed using reference TRBV15 and TRBJ2-5, is DAMVIQNPRYQVTQFGKPVTLSCSQTLNHNVMYWYQQKSSQAPKLLFHYYDKDFNNEADTPDNFQSRRPNTSFCFLDIRSPGLGDTAMYLCATSRGGSGLSGETQYFGPGTRLLVL.

The chain recombines TRBV11-2 with TRBJ2-2, with 14 bases lining up with TRBD2. The CDR3 is 15 residues long. Per germline, CDR1 SGHAT and CDR2 FQNNGV. Trimming at V came to 4 bases and at J to 8 bases, leaving 3 bases not matched to a gene. CDR3 sequence reads: CASSSTSGRAGELFF. The DNA for the CDR3 is TGTGCCAGCAGCTCGACTAGCGGGAGGGCGGGGGAGCTGTTTTTT.

In the case of this clonotype: A much more abundant neighbour one base away suggests this may be a read error. The genes are TRBV7-2 and TRBJ2-7; weak D call: TRBD2 (5 bases). Germline-derived CDR1 and CDR2 are SGHTA and FQGNSA. The CDR3 loop spans 15 amino acids. CDR3 amino acids: CASRLASGYSYGQYF. The CDR3 nucleotides are TGTGCCAGCAGATTAGCTTCGGGATACTCCTACGGGCAGTACTTC.

A note on this clonotype: A clone one base away is much larger, so this may be a read error. Written as DNA, the CDR3 is TGTGCCAGCAGCTTAGAGTCAGGCCCCAATGAAAAACTGTTTTTT. Its translation is CASSLESGPNEKLFF. This chain links TRBV11-2 with TRBJ1-4; D remains ambiguous. The germline gives CDR1 SGHAT, CDR2 FQNNGV. The V and J ends lost 0 bases and 5 bases respectively, with 10 bases between them. The CDR3 consists of 15 residues.

The chain combines TRBV5-1 with TRBJ1-4, with D possibly matching TRBD1 (5 bases). The V gene's germline CDR1 is SGHRS and CDR2 YFSETQ. Trimming took off 0 bases at V and 7 bases at J, with 13 bases between the two ends. This CDR3 contains 15 residues. The CDR3 spells CASSLVAAGSEKLFF. CDR3 nucleotides: TGCGCCAGCAGCTTGGTTGCGGCAGGGAGTGAAAAACTGTTTTTT.

Notes on this clonotype: This may stem from a read error, because a much larger clone lies one nucleotide away. This chain links TRBV5-5 with TRBJ1-3; D is ambiguous. CDR1 and CDR2 (germline): SGHKS, YYEKEE (reference sequence). This CDR3 has 14 residues. V was clipped by 2 bases and J by 5 bases, with 11 bases between them. CDR3 in DNA: TGTGCCAGCAGCTTCCACTCTGCGAGAAACACCATATATTTT. This translates into CASSFHSARNTIYF.